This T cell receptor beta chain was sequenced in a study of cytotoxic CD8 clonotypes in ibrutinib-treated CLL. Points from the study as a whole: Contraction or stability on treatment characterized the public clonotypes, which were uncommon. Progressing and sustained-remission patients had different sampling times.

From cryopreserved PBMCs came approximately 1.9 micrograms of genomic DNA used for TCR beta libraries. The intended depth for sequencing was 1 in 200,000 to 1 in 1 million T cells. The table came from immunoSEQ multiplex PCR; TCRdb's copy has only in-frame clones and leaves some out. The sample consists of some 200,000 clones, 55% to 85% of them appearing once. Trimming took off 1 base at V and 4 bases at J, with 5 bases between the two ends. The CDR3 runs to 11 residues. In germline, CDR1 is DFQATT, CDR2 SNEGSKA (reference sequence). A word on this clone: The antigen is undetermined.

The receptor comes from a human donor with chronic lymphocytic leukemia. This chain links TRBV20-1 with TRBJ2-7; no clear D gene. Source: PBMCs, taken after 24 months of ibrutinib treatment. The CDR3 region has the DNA TGCAGTGCTAGAGTCGAGTACGAGCAGTACTTC. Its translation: CSARVEYEQYF.